This T cell receptor beta chain was documented in a study of TIL therapy for anti-PD-1-resistant metastatic lung cancer. Whole-study context: Patients had a median age of 54 years (range about 35-80). Most patients had lung adenocarcinoma; a few tumors were EGFR-mutant, two ALK-rearranged; half smoked currently or formerly. Study conclusions and caveats: TIL clonotype persistence in blood showed no apparent association with response. Treatment-naive, never-smoker and oncogene-addicted patients were overrepresented in this highly selected cohort.

The libraries were made with immunoSEQ v3. Libraries were prepared by immunoSEQ multiplex PCR; TCRdb keeps only in-frame clonotypes and omits some of them. The data hold tens of thousands of clones, with roughly 85% observed a single time. The time point here: pre-treatment sample, taken before nivolumab and TIL therapy. Trimming took 4 bases from V and 0 from J, leaving 10 bases between them. The CDR3 covers 15 residues. Looked up from germline, CDR1 is LNHDA and CDR2 is SQIVND (reference sequence). A word on this clone: Its antigen is unknown.

The material sequenced was blood, taken at baseline. This TCR came from a woman aged 25-80 years with non-small cell lung cancer. The chain combines TRBV19 with TRBJ2-1, with a possible D match to TRBD2 (5 bases). CDR3 protein: CASSSGRSSYNEQFF. The DNA of the CDR3 is TGTGCCAGTAGTAGTGGGAGAAGCTCCTACAATGAGCAGTTCTTC.